The 29 T cell receptor beta chains below all came from one sample that was sequenced in a study of cytomegalovirus exposure and HLA in healthy donors. A multiplex PCR was run with 60 Vbeta primers and 13 Jbeta primers. Measured with immunoSEQ multiplex PCR; TCRdb has only the in-frame clones, and not every one. This table has fewer than 200,000 clones, roughly 80% appearing once. Specimen: PBMCs. The receptors shown here come from a woman younger than 30 in good health and CMV-seronegative.

The V and J genes are TRBV15 and TRBJ2-5, with a possible D match to TRBD2 (6 bases). Judging by the DNA end, TRBJ2-7 fits better; the J call may be wrong. The CDR3 sequence is 16 residues long. The germline CDR1 and CDR2 sequences are LNHNV and YYDKDF (reference sequence). CDR3 bases: TGTGCCACCAGCAGGGGCGGGCGGGATCAATTCCACGAGCAGTACTTC. This sequence encodes CATSRGGRDQFHEQYF.

The chain combines TRBV6-1 with TRBJ2-3, with 7 bases that match TRBD2. This CDR3 has 17 amino acids. V lost 2 bases and J lost 4; bases outside the gene matches: 12. CDR1 and CDR2 (germline): MNHNS, SASEGT. This CDR3 reads CASSEFLGGSRSDTQYF. The CDR3 DNA follows: TGTGCCAGCAGTGAATTTCTCGGCGGGAGTAGATCAGATACGCAGTATTTT.

The rearrangement joins TRBV28 to TRBJ2-7; 9 nucleotides line up with TRBD2. The CDR3 spans 16 residues. Germline values: CDR1 MDHEN, CDR2 SYDVKM. J gave up 3 bases and V 6 bases, and 12 bases lay outside the gene matches. The CDR3 sequence: CASSATTSGFIYEQYF. CDR3 coding DNA: TGTGCCAGCAGCGCCACCACTAGCGGGTTCATCTACGAGCAGTACTTC.

The V call is TRBV7-3, the J call TRBJ2-3; D is undetermined. The CDR3 runs to 13 residues. Germline CDR1 reads SGHTA; CDR2 reads FQGTGA. Between the trimmed V and J ends, which lost 5 bases and 3 bases, there was a span of 9 bases. The CDR3 protein is CASSPQTTDTQYF. In DNA form, the CDR3 reads TGTGCCAGCAGCCCCCAAACAACAGATACGCAGTATTTT.

The chain employs TRBV10-2 and TRBJ2-1; TRBD2 aligns across 9 bases. Germline CDR1 reads WSHSY; CDR2 reads SAAADI. V trimming: 1 base; J trimming: 6 bases; junction bases outside the gene matches: 7. The CDR3 consists of 16 residues. DNA for the CDR3: TGCGCCAGCAGTGAGTGGGCGGGAGGGCCTACCAATGAGCAGTTCTTC. This encodes CASSEWAGGPTNEQFF.

This chain joins TRBV13 and TRBJ2-7; 7 bases are a match to TRBD1. The CDR3 is made up of 16 amino acids. Unmatched junction bases numbered 8, after V lost 1 base and J lost 2 bases. Germline assignment: CDR1 PRHDT and CDR2 FYEKMQ (reference sequence). CDR3 sequence (DNA): TGTGCCAGCAGCTTAGAGCAGGGGGTGCAAACCTACGAGCAGTACTTC. Translating it yields CASSLEQGVQTYEQYF.

The J gene is TRBJ1-1, the V gene TRBV5-4; no clear D gene. This CDR3 is 17 amino acids long. CDR1 and CDR2 from the germline V gene are SGHNT and YYREEE (reference sequence). The V end was cut by 0 bases, the J end by 1 base, with 16 bases between. CDR3 sequence (DNA): TGTGCCAGCAGCTTGGGGACCAGGACTTTACAGAACACTGAAGCTTTCTTT. This translates into CASSLGTRTLQNTEAFF. Full variable domain (rest looked up from reference TRBV5-4 and TRBJ1-1): ETGVTQSPTHLIKTRGQQVTLRCSSQSGHNTVSWYQQALGQGPQFIFQYYREEENGRGNFPPRFSGLQFPNYSSELNVNALELDDSALYLCASSLGTRTLQNTEAFFGQGTRLTVV.

The rearrangement links TRBV28 to TRBJ2-7; D is undetermined. CDR3 length equals 12 residues. Germline CDR1 is MDHEN and CDR2 is SYDVKM. Trimming took off 7 bases at V and 0 bases at J, with 7 bases between the two ends. CDR3 DNA sequence: TGTGCCAGCACACAGACCTCCTACGAGCAGTACTTC. It is translated as CASTQTSYEQYF.

The count of this clone is one. The V gene is TRBV4-3, the J gene TRBJ2-7; 9 nucleotides match TRBD2. The CDR3 runs 15 residues. J gave up 8 bases and V 1 base, and 9 bases lay outside the gene matches. Per germline, CDR1 LGHNA and CDR2 YSLEER. CDR3 DNA sequence: TGCGCCAGCAGCCAAGGGACTAGCGCCCGGGGAAAGCAGTACTTC. It codes for CASSQGTSARGKQYF.

The chain carries TRBV10-1 and TRBJ2-7; 14 bases are a match to TRBD2. V dropped 3 bases and J dropped 3; count of bases not matched to a gene: 1. The CDR3 spans 15 residues. From germline, CDR1 is WNHNN and CDR2 SYGVQD (reference sequence). The CDR3 DNA reads as TGCGCCAGCAGTGAAGGACTAGCGGGAGGCTACGAGCAGTACTTC. Protein product: CASSEGLAGGYEQYF.

The chain combines TRBV15 with TRBJ1-5, with a weak D call TRBD1 (5 bases). Germline V lookup: CDR1 LNHNV, CDR2 YYDKDF (reference sequence). CDR3 size: 18 residues. V lost 0 bases to trimming and J lost 6 bases, with 21 bases between them. The CDR3 protein is CATSRDRISAGTIQPQHF. The CDR3 bases are TGTGCCACCAGCAGAGATCGAATCTCTGCAGGGACTATTCAGCCCCAGCATTTT. Complete variable domain (other parts from reference TRBV15 and TRBJ1-5): DAMVIQNPRYQVTQFGKPVTLSCSQTLNHNVMYWYQQKSSQAPKLLFHYYDKDFNNEADTPDNFQSRRPNTSFCFLDIRSPGLGDTAMYLCATSRDRISAGTIQPQHFGDGTRLSIL.

The rearrangement uses TRBV15 and TRBJ2-7; D gene uncertain. This CDR3 is built from 13 residues. Trimming stripped 5 bases from V and 4 bases from J, with 12 bases between. CDR1 LNHNV and CDR2 YYDKDF come from the germline V gene (reference sequence). The CDR3 DNA follows: TGTGCCACCAGCTTATACAGAAATTACGAGCAGTACTTC. Protein: CATSLYRNYEQYF.

Regarding this clone: Other DNA sequences within the sample encode an identical CDR3. The CDR3 bases are TGTGCCAGCTCACCTGGGACAGCCTCCTACGAGCAGTACTTC. The encoded protein is CASSPGTASYEQYF. This chain links TRBV13 with TRBJ2-7; TRBD1 matches at 7 bases. V lost 8 bases to trimming and J lost 0 bases; unmatched junction nucleotides: 7. This CDR3 spans 14 amino acids. The V gene's germline CDR1 is PRHDT and CDR2 FYEKMQ (reference sequence).

This sequence joins TRBV7-9 and TRBJ2-2, with 11 bases lining up with TRBD2. The CDR3 totals 16 residues. CDR1 and CDR2 from the germline V gene are SEHNR and FQNEAQ (reference sequence). J lost 4 bases, V lost 6 bases, and 7 bases had no gene match. The CDR3 loop is CASRNSGRDLTGELFF. The CDR3, as DNA: TGTGCCAGCAGAAATAGCGGGAGGGATCTCACCGGGGAGCTGTTTTTT.

The chain recombines TRBV5-6 with TRBJ2-5; 8 bases are a match to TRBD2. The DNA end is a closer match to TRBJ2-7, so the J assignment may be wrong. The CDR3 is made up of 18 amino acids. CDR1 is SGHDT, CDR2 YYEEEE, per germline. This CDR3 reads CASSLFGGGSGTYYEQYF. CDR3 bases: TGTGCCAGCAGCTTGTTTGGGGGAGGTAGCGGGACATACTACGAGCAGTACTTC.

The rearrangement uses TRBV5-1 and TRBJ2-2; 7 nucleotides match TRBD2. The germline CDR1 and CDR2 sequences are SGHRS and YFSETQ. Trimming cost V 4 bases and J 9 bases; bases outside gene matches: 9. The CDR3 length is 14 residues. The CDR3 loop is CASSLRTSDRELFF. CDR3 in DNA: TGCGCCAGCAGCCTACGGACTAGTGACAGGGAGCTGTTTTTT.

This clone was counted only a few times. Different DNA sequences within this sample yield the same CDR3. The rearrangement uses TRBV2 and TRBJ1-5; D is possibly TRBD1 (5 bases). This CDR3 has 14 residues. CDR1 is SNHLY and CDR2 is FYNNEI in the germline V gene. Trimming removed 3 bases from V and 2 bases from J, with 8 bases in between. The DNA for the CDR3 is TGTGCCAGCAGTGACCAGGGCGGCAATCAGCCCCAGCATTTT. Residues: CASSDQGGNQPQHF.

The chain combines TRBV9 with TRBJ2-5; 7 positions agree with TRBD2. CDR1 and CDR2 from the germline V gene are SGDLS and YYNGEE. Germline trimming cut 4 bases from V and 5 bases from J; bases unmatched to any gene: 5. The CDR3 totals 13 residues. CDR3 sequence reads: CASSPGRFETQYF. CDR3 DNA: TGTGCCAGCAGCCCCGGGAGGTTCGAGACCCAGTACTTC.

The genes are TRBV5-1 and TRBJ2-7, with TRBD1 matching 11 bases. The length of the CDR3 is 14 residues. V lost 4 bases and J lost 6; bases outside the gene matches: 6. CDR1 is SGHRS, CDR2 YFSETQ, per germline. CDR3 residues: CASSTGTGGTEQYF. CDR3 nucleotide sequence: TGCGCCAGCAGCACTGGGACAGGGGGTACCGAGCAGTACTTC.

The chain couples TRBV5-1 to TRBJ2-1, with D perhaps TRBD2 (5 bases). The CDR3 consists of 16 residues. Germline CDR1 reads SGHRS; CDR2 reads YFSETQ. Trimming shortened V by 0 bases and J by 7 bases, and 17 bases separated the two germline ends. CDR3 sequence: CASSLGVGLGGNEQFF. DNA for the CDR3: TGCGCCAGCAGCTTGGGAGTCGGACTCGGTGGAAATGAGCAGTTCTTC.

V usage is TRBV9 and J usage is TRBJ2-1; weak D call: TRBD2 (6 bases). The CDR3 is made up of 14 amino acids. Trimming stripped 0 bases from V and 7 bases from J, with 11 bases between. The germline CDR1 and CDR2 sequences are SGDLS and YYNGEE. The CDR3 coding sequence is TGTGCCAGCAGCGTAGCGGGTGCGGGGAATGAGCAGTTCTTC. This codes for CASSVAGAGNEQFF.

The rearrangement joins TRBV5-4 to TRBJ1-1; D gene unclear. The CDR3 totals 13 residues. V was clipped by 4 bases and J by 1 base, with 8 bases between them. CDR1 and CDR2 from the germline V gene are SGHNT and YYREEE (reference sequence). In DNA, the CDR3 is TGTGCCAGCAGCCTAGACTCGAACACTGAAGCTTTCTTT. It specifies CASSLDSNTEAFF.

The chain combines TRBV7-9 with TRBJ2-2; possible D gene TRBD1, 7 bases. This CDR3 is 16 amino acids long. V was clipped by 5 bases and J by 1 base, with 14 bases between them. The germline gives CDR1 SEHNR, CDR2 FQNEAQ (reference sequence). CDR3 nucleotide sequence: TGTGCCAGCAGCGGAGGGGGGACAGTGAACACCGGGGAGCTGTTTTTT. It is translated as CASSGGGTVNTGELFF.

V is TRBV28 and J is TRBJ1-3, with D perhaps TRBD1 (6 bases). The length of the CDR3 is 14 residues. Trimming removed 6 bases from V and 0 bases from J, with 9 bases in between. In germline, CDR1 is MDHEN, CDR2 SYDVKM. CDR3 region: CASRGHNSGNTIYF. Written as DNA, the CDR3 is TGTGCCAGCAGGGGACACAACTCTGGAAACACCATATATTTT.

The chain has TRBV7-6 and TRBJ2-3; 8 nucleotides line up with TRBD2. Germline CDR1 and CDR2: SGHVS and FNYEAQ. J was trimmed by 0 bases and V by 3 bases; bases with no gene match: 8. The CDR3 contains 17 residues. The CDR3 loop is CASSFRASGFSTDTQYF. The CDR3 coding sequence is TGTGCCAGCAGCTTCAGGGCTAGCGGGTTTAGCACAGATACGCAGTATTTT.

The chain joins TRBV6-1 to TRBJ2-3; TRBD1 is a possible D gene (5 bases). In germline, CDR1 is MNHNS, CDR2 SASEGT. Trimming took off 2 bases at V and 4 bases at J, with 13 bases between the two ends. There are 15 residues in the CDR3. In DNA, the CDR3 is TGTGCCAGCAGTGAAAGGGGAAAAGGGTCAGATACGCAGTATTTT. Translation gives CASSERGKGSDTQYF.

The rearrangement links TRBV30 to TRBJ2-7, with unresolved D. V was trimmed by 5 bases and J by 4 bases, leaving 6 bases between them. CDR1 is GTSNPN, CDR2 SVGIG, per germline (reference sequence). This CDR3 has 10 residues. The CDR3 DNA sequence: TGTGCCTGGGGCCGATACGAGCAGTACTTC. This encodes CAWGRYEQYF.

This sequence joins TRBV7-2 and TRBJ2-7; 9 nucleotides agree with TRBD2. Trimming removed 4 bases from V and 1 base from J; junction bases left unmatched: 5. The CDR3 length is 15 residues. Looked up from germline, CDR1 is SGHTA and CDR2 is FQGNSA. The CDR3 is CASSSLTSGSYEQYF. DNA of the CDR3: TGTGCCAGCAGCTCCCTGACTAGCGGATCCTACGAGCAGTACTTC.

The chain links TRBV18 to TRBJ1-1; 9 bases map to TRBD1. Unmatched junction bases numbered 10, after V lost 4 bases and J lost 1 base. Germline CDR1 and CDR2: KGHSH and LQKENI. The CDR3 spans 17 residues. The CDR3 here is CASSRQGGTMANTEAFF. In nucleotides, the CDR3 is TGTGCCAGCTCACGACAGGGGGGCACTATGGCGAACACTGAAGCTTTCTTT.